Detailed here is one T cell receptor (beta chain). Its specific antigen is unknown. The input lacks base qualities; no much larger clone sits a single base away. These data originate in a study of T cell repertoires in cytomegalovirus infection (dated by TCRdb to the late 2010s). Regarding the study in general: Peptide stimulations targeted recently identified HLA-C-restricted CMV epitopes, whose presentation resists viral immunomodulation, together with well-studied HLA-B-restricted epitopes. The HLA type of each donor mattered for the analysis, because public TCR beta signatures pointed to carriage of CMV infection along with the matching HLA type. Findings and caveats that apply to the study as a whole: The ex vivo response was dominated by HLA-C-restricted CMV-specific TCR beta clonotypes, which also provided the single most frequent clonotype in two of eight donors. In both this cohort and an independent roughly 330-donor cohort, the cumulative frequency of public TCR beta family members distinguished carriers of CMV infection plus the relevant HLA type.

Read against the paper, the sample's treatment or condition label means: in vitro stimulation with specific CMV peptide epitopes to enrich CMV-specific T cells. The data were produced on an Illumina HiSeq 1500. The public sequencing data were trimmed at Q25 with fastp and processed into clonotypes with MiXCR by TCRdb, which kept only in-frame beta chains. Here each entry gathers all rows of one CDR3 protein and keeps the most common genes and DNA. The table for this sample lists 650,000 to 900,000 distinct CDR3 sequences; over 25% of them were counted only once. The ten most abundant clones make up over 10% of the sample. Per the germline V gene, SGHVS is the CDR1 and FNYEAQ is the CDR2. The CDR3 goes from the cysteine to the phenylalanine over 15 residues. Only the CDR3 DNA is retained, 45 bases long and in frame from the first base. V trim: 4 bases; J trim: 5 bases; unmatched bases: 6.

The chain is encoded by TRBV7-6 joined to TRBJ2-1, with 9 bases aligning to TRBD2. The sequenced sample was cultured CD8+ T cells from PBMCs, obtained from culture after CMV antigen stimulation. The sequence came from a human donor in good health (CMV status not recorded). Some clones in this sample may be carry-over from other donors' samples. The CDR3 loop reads CASSSVAGEDNEQFF. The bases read TGTGCCAGCAGCTCGGTAGCGGGGGAGGACAATGAGCAGTTCTTC.